Presented here are 23 T cell receptor beta chains from one specimen sequenced in a study of T cell responses to AZD1222 COVID-19 vaccine. Using immunoSEQ multiplex PCR, the repertoire was profiled, and TCRdb retains in-frame clones only, with some absent. The table includes over 85,000 clones, about 89% detected once. The sample here was peripheral blood, taken on day 0 of AZD1222 vaccination. These receptors came from an adult in good health.

The chain links TRBV3-1 (or the pseudogene TRBV3-2) to TRBJ2-7; D unclear. The V end was cut by 3 bases, the J end by 4 bases, with 13 bases between. The CDR3 covers 14 residues. Germline V lookup: CDR1 LGHDT, CDR2 YNNKEL (reference sequence). CDR3 in amino acids: CASSQSFSHYEQYF. CDR3 nucleotide sequence: TGTGCCAGCAGCCAGAGCTTCTCCCATTACGAGCAGTACTTC.

The genes are TRBV15 and TRBJ1-2, with D unclear. The germline V gene has CDR1 LNHNV and CDR2 YYDKDF (reference sequence). The CDR3 is 13 residues long. Trimming left V 1 base short and J 6 bases short, with 9 bases between. For the CDR3, the DNA is TGTGCCACCAGCAGAGGCCCTCGAGATGGCTACACCTTC. Residues: CATSRGPRDGYTF.

The rearrangement uses TRBV28 and TRBJ1-4, with D perhaps matching TRBD1 (5 bases). CDR1 and CDR2 (germline): MDHEN, SYDVKM. V was cut by 6 bases and J by 8 bases, with 16 bases left in between. The CDR3 has 14 residues. CDR3 bases: TGTGCCAGCAGCCCCCGGGGGACGGTCGAAAAACTGTTTTTT. Amino acid sequence: CASSPRGTVEKLFF.

The V call is TRBV13, the J call TRBJ2-1; 8 bases agree with TRBD2. The J segment lost 6 bases and the V segment lost 6 bases, leaving 4 bases of the junction unmatched. The germline V gene encodes CDR1 PRHDT and CDR2 FYEKMQ (reference sequence). The CDR3 spans 13 residues. CDR3 DNA sequence: TGTGCCAGCAGAGCGGGGGCCCCCAATGAGCAGTTCTTC. This sequence encodes CASRAGAPNEQFF.

V is TRBV5-1 and J is TRBJ2-7; either TRBD1 or TRBD2 may supply D (5 bases each). Germline CDR1 reads SGHRS; CDR2 reads YFSETQ. This CDR3 has 16 residues. V gave up 0 bases and J gave up 3 bases, with 16 bases separating them. The CDR3 spells CASSLGGSSEGYEQYF. DNA for the CDR3: TGCGCCAGCAGCTTGGGGGGGAGTTCCGAGGGCTACGAGCAGTACTTC.

This rearrangement joins TRBV10-3 to TRBJ2-7; a possible D gene is TRBD1 (6 bases). Trimming removed 9 bases from V and 3 bases from J, with 15 bases in between. Per the germline V gene, CDR1 is ENHRY and CDR2 is SYGVKD. This CDR3 is built from 13 residues. In DNA form, the CDR3 reads TGTGCCATTGCTCTGGGGGCTAACTACGAGCAGTACTTC. Translated: CAIALGANYEQYF.

The V gene is TRBV28, the J gene TRBJ2-1, with TRBD1 identical over 7 bases. Germline loops: CDR1 MDHEN, CDR2 SYDVKM. V lost 7 bases and J lost 7; bases outside the gene matches: 13. The CDR3 consists of 15 residues. The DNA for the CDR3 is TGTGCCAGCACCATCCCCAGACAGGGAACGAATGAGCAGTTCTTC. Amino acids: CASTIPRQGTNEQFF.

The chain employs TRBV9 and TRBJ2-1; D is perhaps TRBD2 (6 bases). CDR1 is SGDLS and CDR2 is YYNGEE in the germline V gene. The CDR3 sequence is 13 residues long. Trimming left V 3 bases short and J 12 bases short, with 16 bases between. Written as DNA, the CDR3 is TGTGCCAGCAGCGGCCCGGAGGAGGGAGGGCAGTTCTTC. This gives the protein CASSGPEEGGQFF. Based on the CDR3 plus reference TRBV9 and TRBJ2-1, the full variable domain is DSGVTQTPKHLITATGQRVTLRCSPRSGDLSVYWYQQSLDQGLQFLIQYYNGEERAKGNILERFSAQQFPDLHSELNLSSLELGDSALYFCASSGPEEGGQFFGPGTRLTVL.

The rearrangement links TRBV7-2 to TRBJ2-1; D call uncertain. V was pared by 1 base and J by 4 bases, with 14 bases between. The length of the CDR3 is 16 residues. Looked up from germline, CDR1 is SGHTA and CDR2 is FQGNSA. CDR3 region: CASSLEGTSYYNEQFF. The CDR3 DNA is TGTGCCAGCAGCTTAGAGGGCACCTCATATTACAATGAGCAGTTCTTC.

V and J are TRBV28 and TRBJ1-2; D call uncertain. Trimming removed 2 bases at V and 4 bases at J, with 11 bases between. From germline, CDR1 is MDHEN and CDR2 SYDVKM. CDR3 length equals 14 residues. The CDR3 coding sequence is TGTGCCAGCAGTTTACAACAGCCCCCCTATGGCTACACCTTC. It specifies CASSLQQPPYGYTF.

The chain is built from TRBV7-2 and TRBJ1-6, with a possible D match to TRBD1 (6 bases). Germline V CDR1 and CDR2: SGHTA, FQGNSA. Trimming removed 9 bases from V and 4 bases from J, with 10 bases in between. CDR3 length: 13 amino acids. CDR3 loop: CASGGQYNSPLHF. DNA for the CDR3: TGTGCCAGTGGGGGACAATATAATTCACCCCTCCACTTT.

This clone was recorded only once. The genes are TRBV18 and TRBJ2-1; the D gene is possibly TRBD2 (6 bases). Germline assignment: CDR1 KGHSH and CDR2 LQKENI. The CDR3 runs to 15 residues. Trimming removed 4 bases at V and 7 bases at J, with 17 bases between. CDR3 sequence: CASSLGFASDNEQFF. The DNA of the CDR3 is TGTGCCAGCTCACTAGGTTTTGCTAGCGATAATGAGCAGTTCTTC. Complete variable domain (other parts from reference TRBV18 and TRBJ2-1): NAGVMQNPRHLVRRRGQEARLRCSPMKGHSHVYWYRQLPEEGLKFMVYLQKENIIDESGMPKERFSAEFPKEGPSILRIQQVVRGDSAAYFCASSLGFASDNEQFFGPGTRLTVL.

The CDR3 DNA reads as TGCGCCAGCAGTGCCCAATCGGGAGTAGCCTACAATGAGCAGTTCTTC. Residues: CASSAQSGVAYNEQFF. This chain uses TRBV5-1 with TRBJ2-1; D might be TRBD2 (6 bases). CDR1 and CDR2 from the germline V gene are SGHRS and YFSETQ. The CDR3 contains 16 residues. V was shortened by 5 bases and J by 2 bases, with 17 bases between the two germline ends.

The chain carries TRBV7-2 and TRBJ1-3; the D gene is possibly TRBD1 (5 bases). Germline V gene lookup returns CDR1 SGHTA and CDR2 FQGNSA. The CDR3 has 11 residues. Trimming shortened V by 10 bases and J by 9 bases, and 13 bases separated the two germline ends. This CDR3 reads CATGPQGTIYF. The CDR3 nucleotides read TGTGCCACCGGCCCTCAGGGCACCATATATTTT.

This sequence joins TRBV3-1 (or the pseudogene TRBV3-2) and TRBJ1-2; D is uncertain. Trimming removed 0 bases at V and 4 bases at J, with 9 bases between. The CDR3 runs 14 residues. CDR1 and CDR2 from the germline V gene are LGHDT and YNNKEL (reference sequence). The CDR3 bases are TGTGCCAGCAGCCAAGATGATCAGACCTATGGCTACACCTTC. Translated: CASSQDDQTYGYTF.

The chain carries TRBV5-5 and TRBJ1-1; D may be TRBD1 (6 bases). Deletions cut 5 bases from V and 3 bases from J, with 8 bases between. The germline gives CDR1 SGHKS, CDR2 YYEKEE (reference sequence). The CDR3 is 12 amino acids. The CDR3 sequence: CASSSGDTEAFF. The CDR3 DNA sequence: TGTGCCAGCAGTTCAGGGGACACTGAAGCTTTCTTT.

The DNA for the CDR3 is TGCAGCGTTTCAGAGGGGGCTCAGCCCCAGCATTTT. Amino acids: CSVSEGAQPQHF. The gene calls are TRBV29-1 and TRBJ1-5, with 7 positions matching TRBD1. The CDR3 covers 12 residues. V lost 5 bases and J lost 6; bases outside the gene matches: 4. The germline gives CDR1 SQVTM, CDR2 ANQGSEA.

This chain's CDR3 is CASSSAGGGNTIYF. The CDR3 nucleotides read TGTGCCAGCAGCTCCGCGGGAGGTGGAAACACCATATATTTT. The genes are TRBV7-2 and TRBJ1-3, with no clear D. Germline V gene lookup returns CDR1 SGHTA and CDR2 FQGNSA. V was shortened by 4 bases and J by 3 bases, with 10 bases between the two germline ends. The CDR3 is 14 amino acids.

V usage is TRBV3-1 (or the pseudogene TRBV3-2) and J usage is TRBJ1-1; D unresolved. V gave up 1 base and J gave up 1 base, with 7 bases separating them. This CDR3 comprises 14 residues. Germline values: CDR1 LGHDT, CDR2 YNNKEL (reference sequence). The CDR3 nucleotides read TGTGCCAGCAGCCAAGGGGTACAGAACACTGAAGCTTTCTTT. The encoded protein is CASSQGVQNTEAFF.

The rearrangement links TRBV7-2 to TRBJ1-5, with a tentative D call TRBD1 (6 bases). The V gene's germline CDR1 is SGHTA and CDR2 FQGNSA. The CDR3 contains 16 residues. V gave up 2 bases and J gave up 4 bases, with 15 bases separating them. CDR3 DNA sequence: TGTGCCAGCAGCTTATCAAGTACAGGGTTGAATCAGCCCCAGCATTTT. Translated: CASSLSSTGLNQPQHF.

The DNA for the CDR3 is TGTGCCAGCAGATCCCGTCCGGGGAACACTGAAGCTTTCTTT. Protein product: CASRSRPGNTEAFF. The genes are TRBV27 and TRBJ1-1; D remains ambiguous. Per germline, CDR1 MNHEY and CDR2 SMNVEV (reference sequence). Trimming pared 6 bases from V and 1 base from J, leaving 12 bases between. This CDR3 is 14 amino acids long.

This CDR3 reads CASSLQVTDTQYF. The CDR3 nucleotides read TGCGCCAGCAGCTTACAAGTCACAGATACGCAGTATTTT. The chain recombines TRBV5-1 with TRBJ2-3; D gene unclear. Trimming took off 2 bases at V and 2 bases at J, with 6 bases between the two ends. The CDR3 is 13 amino acids. Germline V gives CDR1 SGHRS, CDR2 YFSETQ.

V is TRBV7-2 and J is TRBJ2-1; 7 bases agree with TRBD2. Trimming took 2 bases from V and 6 from J; bases not matched to a gene: 10. This CDR3 is built from 16 residues. Germline V CDR1 and CDR2: SGHTA, FQGNSA. CDR3 sequence: CASSLNGGRSVNEQFF. CDR3 in DNA: TGTGCCAGCAGCTTAAACGGCGGGAGATCAGTCAATGAGCAGTTCTTC.